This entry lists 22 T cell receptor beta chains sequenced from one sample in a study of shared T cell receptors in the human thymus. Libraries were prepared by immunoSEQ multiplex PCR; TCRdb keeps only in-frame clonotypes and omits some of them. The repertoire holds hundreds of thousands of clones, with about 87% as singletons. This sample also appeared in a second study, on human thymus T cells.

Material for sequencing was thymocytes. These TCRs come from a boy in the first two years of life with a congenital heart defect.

In nucleotides, the CDR3 is TGTGCCAGCAGCCTAACCGGACTAGCGGGGGGGCCTGACACAGATACGCAGTATTTT. It yields the protein CASSLTGLAGGPDTDTQYF. The rearrangement joins TRBV27 to TRBJ2-3; 15 bases are shared with TRBD2. Germline loops: CDR1 MNHEY, CDR2 SMNVEV (reference sequence). CDR3 length: 19 amino acids. J gave up 2 bases and V 6 bases, and 12 bases lay outside the gene matches.

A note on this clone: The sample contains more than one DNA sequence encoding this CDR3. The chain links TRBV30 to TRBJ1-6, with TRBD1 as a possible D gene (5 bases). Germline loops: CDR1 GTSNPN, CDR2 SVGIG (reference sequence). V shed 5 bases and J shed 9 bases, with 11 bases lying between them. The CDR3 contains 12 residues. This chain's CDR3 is CAWGQGISPLHF. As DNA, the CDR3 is TGTGCCTGGGGTCAGGGAATTTCACCCCTCCACTTT.

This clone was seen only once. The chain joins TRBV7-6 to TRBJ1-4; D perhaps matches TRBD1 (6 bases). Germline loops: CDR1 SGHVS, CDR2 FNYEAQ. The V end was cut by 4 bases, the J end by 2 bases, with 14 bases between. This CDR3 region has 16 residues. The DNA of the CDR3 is TGTGCCAGCAGCTCAGCGGGGCAGGGGACTAATGAAAAACTGTTTTTT. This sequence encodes CASSSAGQGTNEKLFF.

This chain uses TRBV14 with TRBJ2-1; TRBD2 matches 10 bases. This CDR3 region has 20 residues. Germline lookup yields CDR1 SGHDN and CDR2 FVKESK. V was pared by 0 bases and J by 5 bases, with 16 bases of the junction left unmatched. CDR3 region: CASSQELSSGSGEGDNEQFF. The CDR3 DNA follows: TGTGCCAGCAGCCAAGAGTTGTCTAGCGGGAGTGGGGAGGGCGACAATGAGCAGTTCTTC.

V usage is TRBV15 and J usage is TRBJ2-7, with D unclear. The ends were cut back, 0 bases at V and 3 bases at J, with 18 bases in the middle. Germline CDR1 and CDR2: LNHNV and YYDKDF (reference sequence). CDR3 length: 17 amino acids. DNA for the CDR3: TGTGCCACCAGCAGAGATAAAGTCCGTCCGCGACTCTACGAGCAGTACTTC. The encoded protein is CATSRDKVRPRLYEQYF.

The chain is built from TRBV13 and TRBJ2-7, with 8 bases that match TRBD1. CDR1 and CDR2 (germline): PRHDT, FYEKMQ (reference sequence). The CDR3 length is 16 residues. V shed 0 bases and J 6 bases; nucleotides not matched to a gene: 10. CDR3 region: CASSLGDRAKPSEQYF. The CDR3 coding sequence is TGTGCCAGCAGCTTAGGGGACAGGGCCAAGCCGTCCGAGCAGTACTTC.

The CDR3 is CASSYSYDLYGYTF. The CDR3 bases are TGTGCCAGCAGTTACTCGTATGACTTATATGGCTACACCTTC. This rearrangement joins TRBV6-6 to TRBJ1-2; no clear D. Germline CDR1 and CDR2: MNHNY and SVGAGI (reference sequence). Trimming shortened V by 0 bases and J by 5 bases, and 10 bases separated the two germline ends. The CDR3 totals 14 residues.

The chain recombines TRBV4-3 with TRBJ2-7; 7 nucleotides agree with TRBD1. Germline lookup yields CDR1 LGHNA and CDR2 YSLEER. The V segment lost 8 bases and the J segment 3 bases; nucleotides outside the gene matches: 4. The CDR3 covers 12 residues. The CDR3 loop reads CASGSGGYEQYF. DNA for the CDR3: TGCGCCAGCGGTTCAGGGGGCTACGAGCAGTACTTC.

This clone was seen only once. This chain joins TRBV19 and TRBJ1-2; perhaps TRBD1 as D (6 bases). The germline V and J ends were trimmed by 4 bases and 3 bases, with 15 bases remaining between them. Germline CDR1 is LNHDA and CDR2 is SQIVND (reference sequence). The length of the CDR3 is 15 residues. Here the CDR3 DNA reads TGTGCCAGTAGTAATCAGGGGCGCAGGGACTATGGCTACACCTTC. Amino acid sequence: CASSNQGRRDYGYTF.

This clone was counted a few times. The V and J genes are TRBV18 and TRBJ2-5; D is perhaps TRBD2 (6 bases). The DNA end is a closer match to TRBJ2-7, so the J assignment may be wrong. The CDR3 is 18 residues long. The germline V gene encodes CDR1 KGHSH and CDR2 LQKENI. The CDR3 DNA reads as TGTGCCAGCTCACCGGGACCGGATAGCGGCGGTACAAGCTACGAGCAGTACTTC. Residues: CASSPGPDSGGTSYEQYF.

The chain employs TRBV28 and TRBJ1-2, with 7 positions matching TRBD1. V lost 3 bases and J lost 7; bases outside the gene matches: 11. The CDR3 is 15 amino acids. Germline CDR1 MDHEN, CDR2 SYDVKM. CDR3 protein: CASSLSDRADAGYTF. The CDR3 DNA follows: TGTGCCAGCAGTTTGTCCGACAGGGCTGACGCTGGCTACACCTTC.

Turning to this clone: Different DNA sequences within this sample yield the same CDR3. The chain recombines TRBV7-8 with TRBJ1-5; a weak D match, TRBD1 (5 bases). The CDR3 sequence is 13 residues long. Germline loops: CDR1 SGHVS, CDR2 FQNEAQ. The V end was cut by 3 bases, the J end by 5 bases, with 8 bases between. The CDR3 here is CASSLGGDQPQHF. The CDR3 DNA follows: TGTGCCAGCAGCTTGGGGGGAGATCAGCCCCAGCATTTT.

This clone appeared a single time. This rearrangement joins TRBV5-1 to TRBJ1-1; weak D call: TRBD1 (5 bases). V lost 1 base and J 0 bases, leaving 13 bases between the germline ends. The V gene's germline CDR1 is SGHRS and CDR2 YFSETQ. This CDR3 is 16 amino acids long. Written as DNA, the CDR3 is TGCGCCAGCAGCTTGTGGTCTCAGGGCATGAACACTGAAGCTTTCTTT. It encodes CASSLWSQGMNTEAFF.

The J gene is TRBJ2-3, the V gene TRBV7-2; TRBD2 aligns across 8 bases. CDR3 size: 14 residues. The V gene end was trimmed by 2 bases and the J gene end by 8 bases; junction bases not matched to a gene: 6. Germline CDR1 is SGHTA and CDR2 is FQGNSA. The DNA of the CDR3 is TGTGCCAGCAGCTTAAGGCTAGCGGGCGGTACGCAGTATTTT. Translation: CASSLRLAGGTQYF.

The CDR3 spells CASSQDKREYTGELFF. For the CDR3, the DNA is TGTGCCAGCAGCCAAGATAAGCGGGAGTACACCGGGGAGCTGTTTTTT. V is TRBV14 and J is TRBJ2-2, with 8 bases identical to TRBD2. From germline, CDR1 is SGHDN and CDR2 FVKESK. The CDR3 has 16 amino acids. The V and J ends lost 0 bases and 3 bases, in that order; junction bases with no gene match: 3.

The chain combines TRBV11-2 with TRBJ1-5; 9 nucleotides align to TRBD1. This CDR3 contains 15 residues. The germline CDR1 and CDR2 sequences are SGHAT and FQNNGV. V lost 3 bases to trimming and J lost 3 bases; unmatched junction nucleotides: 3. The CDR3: CASSLGQGVNQPQHF. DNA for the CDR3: TGTGCCAGCAGCTTGGGACAGGGTGTCAATCAGCCCCAGCATTTT.

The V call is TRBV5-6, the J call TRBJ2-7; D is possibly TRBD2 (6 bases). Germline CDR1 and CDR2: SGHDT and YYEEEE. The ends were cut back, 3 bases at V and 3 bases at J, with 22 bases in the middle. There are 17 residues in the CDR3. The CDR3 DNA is TGTGCCAGCAGCTCGAGAACTAGCTTCTCTTACCGCTACGAGCAGTACTTC. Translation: CASSSRTSFSYRYEQYF.

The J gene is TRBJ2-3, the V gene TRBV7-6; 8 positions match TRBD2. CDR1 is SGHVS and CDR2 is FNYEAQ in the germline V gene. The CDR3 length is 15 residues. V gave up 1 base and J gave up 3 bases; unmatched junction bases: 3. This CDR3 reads CASSLEAGATDTQYF. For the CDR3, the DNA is TGTGCCAGCAGCTTAGAAGCGGGGGCTACAGATACGCAGTATTTT.

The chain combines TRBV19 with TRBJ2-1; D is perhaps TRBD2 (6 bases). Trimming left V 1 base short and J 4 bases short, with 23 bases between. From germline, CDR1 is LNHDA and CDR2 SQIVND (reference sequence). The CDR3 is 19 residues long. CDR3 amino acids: CASSIVWRRERPLYNEQFF. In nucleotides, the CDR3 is TGTGCCAGTAGTATAGTCTGGCGACGGGAGAGACCACTGTACAATGAGCAGTTCTTC. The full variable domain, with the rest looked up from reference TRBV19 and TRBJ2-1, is DGGITQSPKYLFRKEGQNVTLSCEQNLNHDAMYWYRQDPGQGLRLIYYSQIVNDFQKGDIAEGYSVSREKKESFPLTVTSAQKNPTAFYLCASSIVWRRERPLYNEQFFGPGTRLTVL.

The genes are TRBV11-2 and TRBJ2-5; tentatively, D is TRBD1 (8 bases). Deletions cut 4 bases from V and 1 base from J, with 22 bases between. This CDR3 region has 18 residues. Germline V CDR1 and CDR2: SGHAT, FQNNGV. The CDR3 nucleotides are TGTGCCAGCAGCTCTCTAACGAACAGGGGGGAGGGCCAAGAGACCCAGTACTTC. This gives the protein CASSSLTNRGEGQETQYF. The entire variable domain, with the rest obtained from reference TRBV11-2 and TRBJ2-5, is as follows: EAGVAQSPRYKIIEKRQSVAFWCNPISGHATLYWYQQILGQGPKLLIQFQNNGVVDDSQLPKDRFSAERLKGVDSTLKIQPAKLEDSAVYLCASSSLTNRGEGQETQYFGPGTRLLVL.

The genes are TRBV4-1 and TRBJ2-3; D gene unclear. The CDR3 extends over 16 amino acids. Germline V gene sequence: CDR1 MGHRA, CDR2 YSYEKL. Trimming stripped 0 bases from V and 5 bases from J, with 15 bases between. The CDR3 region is CASSQDYPPRRDTQYF. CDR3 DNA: TGCGCCAGCAGCCAAGATTACCCCCCTAGGAGAGATACGCAGTATTTT.

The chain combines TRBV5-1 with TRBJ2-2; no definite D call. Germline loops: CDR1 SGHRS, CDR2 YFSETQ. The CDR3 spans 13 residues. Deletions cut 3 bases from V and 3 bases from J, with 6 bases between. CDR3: CASSSLYTGELFF. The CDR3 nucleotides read TGCGCCAGCAGCTCACTATACACCGGGGAGCTGTTTTTT.